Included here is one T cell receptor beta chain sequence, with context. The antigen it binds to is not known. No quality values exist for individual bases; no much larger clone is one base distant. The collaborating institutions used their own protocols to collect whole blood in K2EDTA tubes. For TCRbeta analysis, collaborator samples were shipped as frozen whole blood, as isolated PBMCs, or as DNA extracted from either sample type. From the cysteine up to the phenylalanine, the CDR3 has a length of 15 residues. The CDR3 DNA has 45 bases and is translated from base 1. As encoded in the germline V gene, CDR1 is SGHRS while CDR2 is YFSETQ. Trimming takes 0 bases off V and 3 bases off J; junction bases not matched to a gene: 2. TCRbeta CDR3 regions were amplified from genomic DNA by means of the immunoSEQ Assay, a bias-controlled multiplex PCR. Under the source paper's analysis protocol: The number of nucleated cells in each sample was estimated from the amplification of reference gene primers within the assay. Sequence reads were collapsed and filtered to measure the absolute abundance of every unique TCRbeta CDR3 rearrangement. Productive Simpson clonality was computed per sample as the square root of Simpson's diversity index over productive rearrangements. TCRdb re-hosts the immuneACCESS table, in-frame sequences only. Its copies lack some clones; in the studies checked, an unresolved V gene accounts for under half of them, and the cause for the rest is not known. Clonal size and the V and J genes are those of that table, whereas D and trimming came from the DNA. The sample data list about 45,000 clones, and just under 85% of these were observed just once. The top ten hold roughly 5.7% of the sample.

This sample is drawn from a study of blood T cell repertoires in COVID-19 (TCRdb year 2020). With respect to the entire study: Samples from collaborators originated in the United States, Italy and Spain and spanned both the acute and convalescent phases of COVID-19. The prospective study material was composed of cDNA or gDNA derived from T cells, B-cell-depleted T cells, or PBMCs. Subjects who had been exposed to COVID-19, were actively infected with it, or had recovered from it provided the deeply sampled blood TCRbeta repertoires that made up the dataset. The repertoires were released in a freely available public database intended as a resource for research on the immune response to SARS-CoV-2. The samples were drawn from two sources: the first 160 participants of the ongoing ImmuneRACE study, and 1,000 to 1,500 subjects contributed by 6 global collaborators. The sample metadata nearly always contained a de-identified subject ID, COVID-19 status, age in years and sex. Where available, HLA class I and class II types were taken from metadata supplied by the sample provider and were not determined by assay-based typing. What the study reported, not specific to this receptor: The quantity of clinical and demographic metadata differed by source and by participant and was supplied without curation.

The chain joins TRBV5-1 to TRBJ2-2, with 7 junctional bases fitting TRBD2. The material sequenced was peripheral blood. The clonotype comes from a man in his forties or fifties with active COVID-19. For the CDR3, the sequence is CASSLVGGDTGELFF. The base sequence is TGCGCCAGCAGCTTGGTGGGAGGGGACACCGGGGAGCTGTTTTTT.